The 10 T cell receptor beta chains in this list originate from one sample, sequenced in a study of blood T cell repertoires in COVID-19. TCRdb's table, derived via immunoSEQ multiplex PCR, lists solely in-frame clones and lacks some. The sample holds 350,000 to 450,000 clones; roughly nine tenths are singletons and the top ten take around 0.94%. Sequencing used PBMCs or T cells enriched from blood (not recorded which). The receptor set was obtained from a woman between 35 and 50 years old who had been exposed to COVID-19.

This clone was detected once. The rearrangement joins TRBV9 to TRBJ1-1; a possible D gene is TRBD1 (6 bases). Germline CDR1 and CDR2: SGDLS and YYNGEE. The V gene lost 4 bases and the J gene lost 0 bases, with 25 bases spanning the gap. CDR3 length: 19 residues. The CDR3 spells CASSYDRGAGGIMNTEAFF. The CDR3 DNA is TGTGCCAGCAGCTATGATCGGGGGGCCGGGGGTATAATGAACACTGAAGCTTTCTTT.

The J gene is TRBJ1-1, the V gene TRBV3-1 (or the pseudogene TRBV3-2); D gene ambiguous. The CDR3 contains 12 residues. Deletions cut 4 bases from V and 2 bases from J, with 5 bases between. Per the germline V gene, CDR1 is LGHDT and CDR2 is YNNKEL (reference sequence). As DNA, the CDR3 is TGTGCCAGCAGCCTTATTAACACTGAAGCTTTCTTT. Its protein product is CASSLINTEAFF.

V is TRBV7-9 and J is TRBJ2-2; possibly TRBD2 for D (5 bases). CDR1 SEHNR and CDR2 FQNEAQ come from the germline V gene (reference sequence). Between the trimmed V and J ends, which lost 5 bases and 6 bases, there was a span of 19 bases. The CDR3 runs 16 residues. The CDR3 sequence: CASSQSTRARAGELFF. The CDR3 DNA sequence: TGTGCCAGCAGCCAAAGTACTAGGGCCCGGGCCGGGGAGCTGTTTTTT.

A remark on this clone: One junction end does not reproduce the germline sequence, and a read error may be involved. This chain connects TRBV3-1 (or the pseudogene TRBV3-2) to TRBJ1-1; D remains unclear. Germline CDR1 is LGHDT and CDR2 is YNNKEL (reference sequence). CDR3 length: 13 residues. This chain's CDR3 is CASSPASNTEALF. CDR3 DNA sequence: TGTGCCAGCAGCCCCGCTAGTAACACTGAAGCTTTGTTT.

This clone has just a few counts. The rearrangement joins TRBV15 to TRBJ1-1, with D possibly being TRBD1 (5 bases). Looked up from germline, CDR1 is LNHNV and CDR2 is YYDKDF (reference sequence). Deletions cut 1 base from V and 1 base from J, with 7 bases between. The CDR3 contains 14 residues. This CDR3 reads CATSRGQPNTEAFF. The CDR3 DNA follows: TGTGCCACCAGCAGAGGACAGCCGAACACTGAAGCTTTCTTT.

The rearrangement joins TRBV5-6 to TRBJ2-7; 11 nucleotides align to TRBD2. The CDR3 is 15 residues long. V dropped 3 bases and J dropped 4; count of bases not matched to a gene: 6. The V gene's germline CDR1 is SGHDT and CDR2 YYEEEE. This chain's CDR3 is CASSYLTSGTYEQYF. The CDR3 DNA follows: TGTGCCAGCAGCTATCTGACTAGCGGGACTTACGAGCAGTACTTC. The variable domain in full, completed from reference TRBV5-6 and TRBJ2-7, reads DAGVTQSPTHLIKTRGQQVTLRCSPKSGHDTVSWYQQALGQGPQFIFQYYEEEERQRGNFPDRFSGHQFPNYSSELNVNALLLGDSALYLCASSYLTSGTYEQYFGPGTRLTVT.

The chain links TRBV10-1 to TRBJ2-3; D not resolved. Per germline, CDR1 WNHNN and CDR2 SYGVQD (reference sequence). Trimming took 0 bases from V and 7 from J, leaving 17 bases between them. The CDR3 length is 16 residues. In DNA form, the CDR3 reads TGCGCCAGCAGTGAGTCGAGAGTGGTGGGCTTGAATACGCAGTATTTT. Its protein is CASSESRVVGLNTQYF.

This clone has just one count. This CDR3 reads CASSLAYEQFF. The CDR3 DNA follows: TGTGCCAGCAGCTTGGCCTATGAGCAGTTCTTC. The chain recombines TRBV5-4 with TRBJ2-1; D remains unclear. V was shortened by 0 bases and J by 8 bases, with 3 bases between the two germline ends. CDR3 size: 11 residues. Germline CDR1 SGHNT, CDR2 YYREEE (reference sequence).

The DNA of the CDR3 is TGTGCCAGCAGTTACCTACCTCAAAGTGGTGGCTACACCTTC. Translating it yields CASSYLPQSGGYTF. The rearrangement uses TRBV6-5 and TRBJ1-2, with D hard to call. The germline CDR1 and CDR2 sequences are MNHEY and SVGAGI. Trimming cost V 2 bases and J 7 bases, with 14 bases left between them. The CDR3 length is 14 residues.

This rearrangement joins TRBV27 to TRBJ2-7, with a weak D call TRBD2 (6 bases). The CDR3 has 17 amino acids. The ends were cut back, 5 bases at V and 7 bases at J, with 27 bases in the middle. Germline V lookup: CDR1 MNHEY, CDR2 SMNVEV (reference sequence). The CDR3 region has the DNA TGTGCCAGCAGTCATATCACCGGGAGCCACGCGCCAGTGGAGCAGTACTTC. Its translation: CASSHITGSHAPVEQYF.